The source of this T cell receptor (beta chain) is a study of T-cell memory formation after mild COVID-19. Study-level points and caveats: Shrinking CD4+ clones resided mostly in CM and EM, and CD8+ ones in EMRA. Among clones peaking at day 37 in the second wave, SARS-CoV-2 specificity remained unconfirmed.

This CDR3 contains 15 residues. The germline V gene has CDR1 SGDLS and CDR2 YYNGEE. Unmatched junction bases numbered 4, after V lost 3 bases and J lost 0 bases. From 5'RACE with constant-segment primers came TCR alpha and TCR beta cDNA libraries that carried sample barcodes and UMIs. TCRdb reanalysed the 5' RACE reads using MiXCR and keeps one entry per CDR3 protein. The data contain 300,000 to 350,000 distinct CDR3 sequences, 10% to 15% of them singletons. This clonotype has just a few counts. Antigen: not known. Sequencing was carried out using PBMCs or a T cell subset sorted from them (not recorded which). The gene calls are TRBV9 and TRBJ2-3; 7 bases line up with TRBD1. This clonotype originated in a man aged 18-30 years who had mild COVID-19 (a few samples of this study predate the infection). Cell type and time point are not known. The DNA for the CDR3 is TGTGCCAGCAGCGCGAGGGGGCCAAGCACAGATACGCAGTATTTT. It translates to CASSARGPSTDTQYF.